The rows below give T cell receptor beta chains drawn from one sample of a study of PD-1 blockade in classical Hodgkin lymphoma. Generated by immunoSEQ multiplex PCR, the TCRdb table keeps only in-frame clones and is missing some. In the table there are tens of thousands of clones, roughly 85% of which are singletons. This material consisted of peripheral blood mononuclear cells (PBMCs), taken before the fourth cycle of nivolumab. The source of these receptors is a human donor with classical Hodgkin lymphoma. Both conserved end residues are part of each CDR3. The D gene is left open where the match is weak. Size values are once, few and many counts, or a class for expanded clones, and some rows have none.

TRBJ1-1,-,-,15,TRBV28,TGTGCCAGCAGTTTCAGGGAGGAAGTGAGCACTGAAGCTTTCTTT,CASSFREEVSTEAFF
TRBJ2-5,-,-,14,TRBV5-1,TGCGCCAGCAGCCCCCAGGGTTTCGCAGAGACCCAGTACTTC,CASSPQGFAETQYF
TRBJ1-1,-,-,15,TRBV5-1,TGCGCCAGCAGCCTCCAGGTTGGCACGAACACTGAAGCTTTCTTT,CASSLQVGTNTEAFF
TRBJ2-7,-,-,13,TRBV5-6,TGTGCCAGCAGCTTGGGCGGGGCCCACGAGCAGTACTTC,CASSLGGAHEQYF
TRBJ2-3,-,-,19,TRBV2,TGTGCCAGCAGTTACCTCCGGGACCAACACCCCGCTAGCACAGATACGCAGTATTTT,CASSYLRDQHPASTDTQYF
TRBJ1-6,-,-,14,TRBV9,TGTGCCAGCAGCGGGGGACTGGAGAATTCACCCCTCCACTTT,CASSGGLENSPLHF
TRBJ2-5,-,-,14,TRBV2,TGTGCCAGCAGTCAAGGGCGCAGGGAAAAGACCCAGTACTTC,CASSQGRREKTQYF
TRBJ1-5,-,TRBD1,13,TRBV27,TGTGCCAGCAGAAGACAGGGTCGGCAGCCCCAGCATTTT,CASRRQGRQPQHF
TRBJ1-2,-,-,15,TRBV15,TGTGCCACCAGCAGAGAGGTGGCCTCTAACTATGGCTACACCTTC,CATSREVASNYGYTF
TRBJ1-1,-,-,13,TRBV7-9,TGTGCCAGCAGCTACTCGGGTGGCACTGAAGCTTTCTTT,CASSYSGGTEAFF
TRBJ2-1,-,-,13,TRBV16,TGTGCCAGCAGCGGTACTACGTACAATGAGCAGTTCTTC,CASSGTTYNEQFF
TRBJ1-4,-,TRBD1,15,TRBV5-1,TGCGCCAGCAGCTTAACAGGGGGAACTAATGAAAAACTGTTTTTT,CASSLTGGTNEKLFF
TRBJ2-7,-,-,15,TRBV7-8,TGTGCCAGCAGCTTAGCGCTACAGCAAGCCTACGAGCAGTACTTC,CASSLALQQAYEQYF
TRBJ1-4,-,-,17,TRBV19,TGTGCCAGTAGTATGCTTCCTCGGGGGGCTGTTAATGAAAAACTGTTTTTT,CASSMLPRGAVNEKLFF
TRBJ2-3,-,TRBD1,14,TRBV5-1,TGCGCCAGCAGCGTCCGGACAGGGTACGATACGCAGTATTTT,CASSVRTGYDTQYF
TRBJ2-2,-,-,15,TRBV6-5,TGTGCCAGCAGCCAACAGGGAGCCAAGACCGGGGAGCTGTTTTTT,CASSQQGAKTGELFF
TRBJ2-5,-,TRBD2,16,TRBV9,TGTGCCAGCAGCGTAGGCGGGGGGGCCCGGAGGGAGACCCAGTACTTC,CASSVGGGARRETQYF
TRBJ2-3,once,TRBD2,14,TRBV5-1,TGCGCCAGCAGCTTTTCGACTAGCCTGGATACGCAGTATTTT,CASSFSTSLDTQYF
TRBJ1-1,-,-,12,TRBV7-8,TGTGCCAGCAGCTTAGAACGTGGGTTGGCTTTCTTT,CASSLERGLAFF
TRBJ1-2,-,-,12,TRBV29-1,TGCAGCGCCTTCAGGGAACCCTATGGCTACACCTTC,CSAFREPYGYTF
TRBJ1-6,-,-,15,TRBV7-9,TGTGCCAGCGTCCCAACAGGGACCGGTAATTCACCCCTCCACTTT,CASVPTGTGNSPLHF
TRBJ2-6,-,-,15,TRBV6-1,TGTGCCAGCAGTCGTGACATAGCTGGGGCCAACGTCCTGACTTTC,CASSRDIAGANVLTF
TRBJ1-3,-,-,14,TRBV6-5,TGTGCCAGCCAGTTTTCAGTCTCTGGAAACACCATATATTTT,CASQFSVSGNTIYF
TRBJ2-7,-,-,14,TRBV5-6,TGTGCCAGCAGCTTGGAGGGGACGGTCGACGAGCAGTACTTC,CASSLEGTVDEQYF
TRBJ2-1,few,TRBD2,15,TRBV19,TGTGCCAGTAGTATGCAGGGCGGGGGGTACAATGAGCAGTTCTTC,CASSMQGGGYNEQFF
TRBJ2-7,-,TRBD1,14,TRBV25-1,TGTGCCAGCGCACCGGGACAGGGAAACTACGAGCAGTACTTC,CASAPGQGNYEQYF
TRBJ1-6,-,-,17,TRBV7-9,TGTGCCAGCAACCAACTTCTGGGGGGCGGAGGAAATTCACCCCTCCACTTT,CASNQLLGGGGNSPLHF
TRBJ2-1,-,TRBD1,15,TRBV13,TGTGCCAGCAGCACCGGGACAGGGGGCTGGGGTGAGCAGTTCTTC,CASSTGTGGWGEQFF
TRBJ1-1,-,-,14,TRBV5-5,TGTGCCAGCAGCTTGACAGGACTGAACACTGAAGCTTTCTTT,CASSLTGLNTEAFF
TRBJ2-7,-,-,17,TRBV27,TGTGCCAGCAGTCCTAGTTGGCAGCCCCCTCTATACTACGAGCAGTACTTC,CASSPSWQPPLYYEQYF
TRBJ1-3,-,-,14,TRBV5-1,TGCGCCAGCAAGGCGGACTCCTCTGGAAACACCATATATTTT,CASKADSSGNTIYF
TRBJ1-6,-,-,17,TRBV6-1,TGTGCCAGCAGTGAAGACTCTTGGGGCTCCTATAATTCACCCCTCCACTTT,CASSEDSWGSYNSPLHF
TRBJ2-1,-,TRBD1,17,TRBV19,TGTGCCAGGCCTCCCGGGACAGGGATTCGCTCCTACAATGAGCAGTTCTTC,CARPPGTGIRSYNEQFF
TRBJ2-1,-,TRBD2,15,TRBV18,TGTGCCAGCTGTCCTAGCGGTTTCTCCTACAATGAGCAGTTCTTC,CASCPSGFSYNEQFF
TRBJ1-5,few,-,13,TRBV28,TGTGCCAGCATTTCGCGTGCGTATCAGCCCCAGCATTTT,CASISRAYQPQHF
TRBJ2-3,-,-,14,TRBV6-5,TGTGCCAGCAGTTACTCAGGAAGCACAGATACGCAGTATTTT,CASSYSGSTDTQYF
TRBJ1-6,once,TRBD1,14,TRBV5-1,TGCGCCAGCAGCTTGGGCAGGGGGAACTCACCCCTCCACTTT,CASSLGRGNSPLHF
TRBJ2-7,-,-,13,TRBV30,TGTGCCTGGAGTGTTGTTGGTTCGAACGAGCAGTACTTC,CAWSVVGSNEQYF
TRBJ1-1,-,TRBD1,15,TRBV6-6,TGTGCCAGCAGTTACCCCCGGGACAGGGACACTGAAGCTTTCTTT,CASSYPRDRDTEAFF
TRBJ1-4,-,TRBD1,15,TRBV6-5,TGTGCCAGCAGCCCACACAGGGGCCGGAATGAAAAACTGTTTTTT,CASSPHRGRNEKLFF
TRBJ2-3,-,-,14,TRBV5-1,TGCGCCAGCAGCCTGAATTGGGGAACAGATACGCAGTATTTT,CASSLNWGTDTQYF
TRBJ2-2,-,-,19,TRBV9,TGTGCCAGCAGCGTAAAATGGGGACCCGTGCCATCGAACACCGGGGAGCTGTTTTTT,CASSVKWGPVPSNTGELFF
TRBJ1-6,-,-,14,TRBV5-4,TGTGCCAGCAGCTCACAGGTGAATAATTCACCCCTCCACTTT,CASSSQVNNSPLHF
TRBJ1-6,-,-,14,TRBV5-1,TGCGCCAGCAGCTTTACCATCTATAATTCACCCCTCCACTTT,CASSFTIYNSPLHF
TRBJ1-1,once,TRBD1,15,TRBV7-8,TGTGCCAGCAGCTTAGGCAGGGGGCCGAACACTGAAGCTTTCTTT,CASSLGRGPNTEAFF
TRBJ1-2,few,TRBD1,14,TRBV5-1,TGCGCCAGCAGCTTGGACGGGACAGGGGGCGGCTACACCTTC,CASSLDGTGGGYTF
TRBJ2-7,-,-,15,TRBV6-5,TGTGCCAGCAGTAGTCGGGACGGTCCGGGGAGAGAGCAGTACTTC,CASSSRDGPGREQYF
TRBJ2-5,-,-,16,TRBV21-1,TGTGCCCCCGGACTAGCGGGGATTTTGTACCAAGAGACCCAGTACTTC,CAPGLAGILYQETQYF
TRBJ1-4,-,TRBD1,14,TRBV5-1,TGCGCCAGCAGCTTGGAGGACAGGGCGCGGAAACTGTTTTTT,CASSLEDRARKLFF
TRBJ1-4,-,TRBD1,15,TRBV7-9,TGTGCCAGCAGCCGATTACAGGGGACGGATGAAAAACTGTTTTTT,CASSRLQGTDEKLFF
TRBJ1-4,-,-,16,TRBV27,TGTGCCAGCAGTTTCGAAAAGACAGCAACTAATGAAAAACTGTTTTTT,CASSFEKTATNEKLFF